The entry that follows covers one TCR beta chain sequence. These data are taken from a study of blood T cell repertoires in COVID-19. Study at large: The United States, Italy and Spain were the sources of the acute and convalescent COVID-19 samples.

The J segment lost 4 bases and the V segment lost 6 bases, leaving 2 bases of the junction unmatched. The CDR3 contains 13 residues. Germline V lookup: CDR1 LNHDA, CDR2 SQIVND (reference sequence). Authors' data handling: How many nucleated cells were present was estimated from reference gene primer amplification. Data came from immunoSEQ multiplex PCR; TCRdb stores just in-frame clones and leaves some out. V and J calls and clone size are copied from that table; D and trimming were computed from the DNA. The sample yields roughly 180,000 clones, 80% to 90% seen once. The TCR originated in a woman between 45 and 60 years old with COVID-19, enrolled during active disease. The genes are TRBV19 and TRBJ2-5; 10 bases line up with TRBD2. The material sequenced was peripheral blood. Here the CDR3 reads CASRLAGRETQYF. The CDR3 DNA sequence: TGTGCCAGTAGACTAGCGGGGAGAGAGACCCAGTACTTC.